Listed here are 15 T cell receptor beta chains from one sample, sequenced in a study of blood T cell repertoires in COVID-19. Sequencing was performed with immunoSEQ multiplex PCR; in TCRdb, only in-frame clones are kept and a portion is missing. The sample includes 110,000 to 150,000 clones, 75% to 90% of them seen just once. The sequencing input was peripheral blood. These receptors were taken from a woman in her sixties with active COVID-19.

DNA for the CDR3: TGTGCCTGGAGTAAGGGGACAGGGCAGAGCTCCTATAATTCACCCCTCCACTTT. Translation gives CAWSKGTGQSSYNSPLHF. This chain links TRBV30 with TRBJ1-6, with 9 bases identical to TRBD1. Germline CDR1 and CDR2: GTSNPN and SVGIG (reference sequence). This CDR3 is built from 18 residues. J lost 0 bases, V lost 2 bases, and 8 bases had no gene match.

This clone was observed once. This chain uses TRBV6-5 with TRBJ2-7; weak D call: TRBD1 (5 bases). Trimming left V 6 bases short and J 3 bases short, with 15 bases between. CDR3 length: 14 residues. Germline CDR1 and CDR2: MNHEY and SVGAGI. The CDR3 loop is CASSRDFRDYEQYF. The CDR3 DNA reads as TGTGCCAGCAGCCGCGACTTCAGGGACTACGAGCAGTACTTC.

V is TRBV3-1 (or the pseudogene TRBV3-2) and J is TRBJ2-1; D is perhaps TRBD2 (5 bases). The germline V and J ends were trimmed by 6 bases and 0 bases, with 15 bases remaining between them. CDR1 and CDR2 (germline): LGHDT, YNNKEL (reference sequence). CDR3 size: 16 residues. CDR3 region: CASRQWRRSSYNEQFF. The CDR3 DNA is TGTGCCAGCAGACAATGGAGGAGGAGCTCCTACAATGAGCAGTTCTTC.

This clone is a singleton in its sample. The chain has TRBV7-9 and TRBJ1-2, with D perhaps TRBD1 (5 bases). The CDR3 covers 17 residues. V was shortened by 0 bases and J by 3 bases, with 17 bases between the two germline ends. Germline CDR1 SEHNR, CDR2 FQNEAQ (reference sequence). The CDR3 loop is CASSLARTGYNHYGYTF. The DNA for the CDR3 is TGTGCCAGCAGCTTAGCGCGAACAGGCTATAACCACTATGGCTACACCTTC.

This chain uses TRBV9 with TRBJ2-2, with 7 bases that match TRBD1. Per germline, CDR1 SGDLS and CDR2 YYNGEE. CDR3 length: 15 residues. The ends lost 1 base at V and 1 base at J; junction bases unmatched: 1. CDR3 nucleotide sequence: TGTGCCAGCAGCGTAAGGACAGGGAACACCGGGGAGCTGTTTTTT. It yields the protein CASSVRTGNTGELFF. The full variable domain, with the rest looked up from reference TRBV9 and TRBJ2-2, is DSGVTQTPKHLITATGQRVTLRCSPRSGDLSVYWYQQSLDQGLQFLIQYYNGEERAKGNILERFSAQQFPDLHSELNLSSLELGDSALYFCASSVRTGNTGELFFGEGSRLTVL.

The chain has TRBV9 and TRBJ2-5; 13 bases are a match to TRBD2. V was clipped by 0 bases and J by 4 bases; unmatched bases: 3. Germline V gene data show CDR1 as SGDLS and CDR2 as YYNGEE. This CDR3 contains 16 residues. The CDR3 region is CASSVGGLAGAETQYF. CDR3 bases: TGTGCCAGCAGCGTAGGAGGACTAGCGGGAGCAGAGACCCAGTACTTC.

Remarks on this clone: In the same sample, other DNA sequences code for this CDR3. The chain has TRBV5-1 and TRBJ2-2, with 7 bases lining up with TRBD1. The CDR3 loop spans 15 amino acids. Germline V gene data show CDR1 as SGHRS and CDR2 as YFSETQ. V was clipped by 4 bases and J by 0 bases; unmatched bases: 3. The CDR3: CASSPGQTNTGELFF. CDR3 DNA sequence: TGCGCCAGCAGCCCGGGACAGACGAACACCGGGGAGCTGTTTTTT.

The CDR3 bases are TGCGCCAGCAGCCTAGGGGGTCCCTACGAGCAGTACTTC. Protein: CASSLGGPYEQYF. The chain links TRBV4-3 to TRBJ2-7; perhaps TRBD1 as D (6 bases). The CDR3 extends over 13 amino acids. With 4 bases removed from V and 2 bases from J, the gap between germline ends came to 9 bases. Per the germline V gene, CDR1 is LGHNA and CDR2 is YSLEER.

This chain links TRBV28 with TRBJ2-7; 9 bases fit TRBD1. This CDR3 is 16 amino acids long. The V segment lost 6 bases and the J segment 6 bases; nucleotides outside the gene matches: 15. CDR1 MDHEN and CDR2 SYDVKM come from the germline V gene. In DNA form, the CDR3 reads TGTGCCAGCAGCTCCCCCGGGGACAGGGCCCCTTTCGAGCAGTACTTC. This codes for CASSSPGDRAPFEQYF.

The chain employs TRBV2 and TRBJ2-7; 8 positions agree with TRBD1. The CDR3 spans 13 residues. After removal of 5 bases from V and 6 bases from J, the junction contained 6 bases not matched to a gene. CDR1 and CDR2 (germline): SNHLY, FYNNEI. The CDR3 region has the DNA TGTGCCAGCAGTAGTGACAGGGGACGCGAGCAGTACTTC. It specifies CASSSDRGREQYF.

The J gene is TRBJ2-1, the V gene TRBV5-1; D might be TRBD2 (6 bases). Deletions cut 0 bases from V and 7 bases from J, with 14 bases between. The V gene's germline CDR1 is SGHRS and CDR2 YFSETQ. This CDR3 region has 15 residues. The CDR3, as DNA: TGCGCCAGCAGCTTGGGGCGGGGCTCATCAAATGAGCAGTTCTTC. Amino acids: CASSLGRGSSNEQFF. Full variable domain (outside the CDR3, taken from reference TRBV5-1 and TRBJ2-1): KAGVTQTPRYLIKTRGQQVTLSCSPISGHRSVSWYQQTPGQGLQFLFEYFSETQRNKGNFPGRFSGRQFSNSRSEMNVSTLELGDSALYLCASSLGRGSSNEQFFGPGTRLTVL.

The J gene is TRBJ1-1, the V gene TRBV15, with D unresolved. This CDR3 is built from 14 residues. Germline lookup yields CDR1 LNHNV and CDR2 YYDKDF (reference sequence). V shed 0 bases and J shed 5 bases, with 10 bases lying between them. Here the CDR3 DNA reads TGTGCCACCAGCAGAGATCTCTCGAGGACTGAAGCTTTCTTT. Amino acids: CATSRDLSRTEAFF.

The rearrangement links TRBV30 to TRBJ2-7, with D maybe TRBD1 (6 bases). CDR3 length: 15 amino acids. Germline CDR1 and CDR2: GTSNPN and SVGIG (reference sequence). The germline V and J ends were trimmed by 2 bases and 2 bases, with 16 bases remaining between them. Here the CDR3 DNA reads TGTGCCTGGAGTCTCGACCCACCAGGGGCCTACGAGCAGTACTTC. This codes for CAWSLDPPGAYEQYF.

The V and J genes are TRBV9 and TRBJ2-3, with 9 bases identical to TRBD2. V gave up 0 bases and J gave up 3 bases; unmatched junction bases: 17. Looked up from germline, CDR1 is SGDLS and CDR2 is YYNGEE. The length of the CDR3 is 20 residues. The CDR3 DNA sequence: TGTGCCAGCAGCGTAGCTGGGAGGTGGGTAGCGGGAGTTGAGACAGATACGCAGTATTTT. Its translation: CASSVAGRWVAGVETDTQYF.

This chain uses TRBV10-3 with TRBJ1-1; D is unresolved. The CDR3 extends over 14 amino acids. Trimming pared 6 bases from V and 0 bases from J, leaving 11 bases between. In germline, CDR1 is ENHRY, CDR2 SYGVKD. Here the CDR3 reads CAISNRVLNTEAFF. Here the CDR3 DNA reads TGTGCCATCAGCAACAGAGTCTTGAACACTGAAGCTTTCTTT.